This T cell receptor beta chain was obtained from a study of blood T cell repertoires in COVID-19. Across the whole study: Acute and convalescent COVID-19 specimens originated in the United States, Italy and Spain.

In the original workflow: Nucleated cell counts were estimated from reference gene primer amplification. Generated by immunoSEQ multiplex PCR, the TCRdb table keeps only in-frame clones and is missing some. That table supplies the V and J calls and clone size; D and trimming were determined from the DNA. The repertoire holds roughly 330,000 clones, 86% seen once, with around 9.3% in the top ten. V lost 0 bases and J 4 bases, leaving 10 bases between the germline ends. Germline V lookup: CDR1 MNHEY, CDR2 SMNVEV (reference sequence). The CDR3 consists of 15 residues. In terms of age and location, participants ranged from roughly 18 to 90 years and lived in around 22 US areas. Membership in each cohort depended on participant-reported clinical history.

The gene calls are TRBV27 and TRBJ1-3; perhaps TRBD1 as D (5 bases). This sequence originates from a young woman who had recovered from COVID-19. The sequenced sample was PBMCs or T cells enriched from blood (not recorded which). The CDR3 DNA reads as TGTGCCAGCAGTTTATCATGGGGCGCAGGAAACACCATATATTTT. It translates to CASSLSWGAGNTIYF.